What follows is one T cell receptor (beta chain) and its context. The target antigen is unknown. This entry is derived from a study of T-cell reconstitution after alpha-beta-depleted transplantation in children. General study points: At around two months after transplant, the alpha-beta T cells were reportedly derived from several hundred expanded clones that came from non-depleted graft cells. It was newly produced T cells that mostly accounted for T-cell counts and diversity one year after transplant. Surviving recipient cells, namely T cells and thymic progenitors, were the source of high day-60 TCRbeta diversity in some patients.

The CDR3 consists of 14 residues. Trimming cost V 3 bases and J 0 bases, with 11 bases left between them. CDR1 and CDR2 from the germline V gene are DFQATT and SNEGSKA (reference sequence). Unique molecular identifiers were used in preparing the TCRbeta library. TCRdb reanalysed the PCR reads using MiXCR and keeps one entry per CDR3 protein. Seen here are approximately 50,000 distinct CDR3 sequences, around 50% observed once, and the top ten hold roughly two fifths. This specimen consisted of peripheral blood, obtained before TCRalphabeta/CD19-depleted stem cell transplant. The rearrangement links TRBV20-1 to TRBJ1-1, with no clear D. This receptor was taken from a boy in the first two years of life with SCID, due to receive a stem cell transplant. DNA of the CDR3: TGCAGTGCTAGCCGGAGTGACTTGAACACTGAAGCTTTCTTT. It yields the protein CSASRSDLNTEAFF.